Reported below is one T cell receptor beta chain. Its antigen remains unidentified. Within one base of it there is no much larger clone, and no base qualities were kept. The sample is drawn from a study of early T cells in non-severe SARS-CoV-2 infection (dated by TCRdb to the early 2020s). Describing the broader study: TCR sequencing used bulk RNA from unsorted whole blood, so alpha and beta chains could not be paired.

Receptor amplification or capture employed 5' RACE. This sample was sequenced with a NextSeq 500. In the TCR library protocol, unique molecular identifiers were attached to individual cDNA molecules to correct for PCR bias and sequencing error. Sequencing covered both TCR alpha and beta chains, and within each sample the abundances of alpha and beta sequences were tightly co-correlated. From the authors' description of their analysis: Decombinator V4 was used to annotate the V gene, J gene and CDR3 of the TCR sequences. TCRs were defined as expanded if a significant change between any two time points was detected under a Poisson model with p below 0.0001. TCR abundances were normalised to the total number of TCRs sequenced in each sample and reported as counts per million. VDJdb, accessed 1 November 2021, was searched for CMV, EBV and SARS-CoV-2 annotated TCRs, with TCRs annotated for multiple antigens excluded. The public reads were reprocessed in TCRdb via fastp at Q25 and MiXCR, keeping in-frame beta chains. Rows merge per CDR3 protein into single entries with the most common DNA and genes. TCRdb assigned the V and J calls; the authors' analysis was not used. Recorded for this sample are about 80,000 distinct CDR3 sequences; 5% of them occurred a single time. The leading ten clones occupy about 7% of the sample.

A case-control design nested within a healthcare worker cohort in London, UK, was used, with weekly nasopharyngeal swab PCR tests and blood sampling performed. Healthcare workers were recruited between 23 and 31 March 2020, during the week of the UK lockdown, and were followed weekly for up to roughly 15 weeks. The full study reports these points: Matching against VDJdb was skewed toward anti-spike CD8 responses, likely underestimated virus-specific expansions, and missed private and CD4 specificities.

Sequenced here: whole blood, sampled at baseline. This TCR came from an adult who was a healthcare worker with PCR-confirmed SARS-CoV-2 infection or an uninfected control (not recorded which).

The CDR3 region reads CASSLLDVNTEAFF. The DNA is as follows: TGTGCCAGCAGTTTACTGGACGTTAACACTGAAGCTTTCTTT. The chain is made from TRBV12-3 or TRBV12-4 and TRBJ1-1; a confident D gene designation cannot be given. V was cut back by 2 bases and J by 2 bases, leaving a gap of 9 bases between them. The CDR3 sequence holds 14 residues, the cysteine and phenylalanine included. Only the CDR3 portion is preserved as DNA: 42 bases, with reading frame beginning at the first base.